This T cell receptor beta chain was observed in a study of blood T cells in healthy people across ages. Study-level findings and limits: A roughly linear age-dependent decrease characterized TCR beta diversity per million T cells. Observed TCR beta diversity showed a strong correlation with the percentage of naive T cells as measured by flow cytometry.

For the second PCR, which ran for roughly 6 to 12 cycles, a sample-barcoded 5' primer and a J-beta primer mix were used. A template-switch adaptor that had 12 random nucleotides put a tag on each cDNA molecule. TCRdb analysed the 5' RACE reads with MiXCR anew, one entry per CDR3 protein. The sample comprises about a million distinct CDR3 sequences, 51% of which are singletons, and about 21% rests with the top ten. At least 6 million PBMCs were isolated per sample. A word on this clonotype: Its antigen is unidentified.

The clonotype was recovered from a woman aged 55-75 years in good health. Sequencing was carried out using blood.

The CDR3 DNA reads TGCAGCGTTCCGCAAGGGGGAATCGGGACCCAGTACTTC. Protein product: CSVPQGGIGTQYF. This chain uses TRBV29-1 with TRBJ2-5, with a tentative D call TRBD1 (6 bases). The CDR3 is 13 residues long. V was cut by 5 bases and J by 7 bases, with 17 bases left in between. CDR1 SQVTM and CDR2 ANQGSEA come from the germline V gene.